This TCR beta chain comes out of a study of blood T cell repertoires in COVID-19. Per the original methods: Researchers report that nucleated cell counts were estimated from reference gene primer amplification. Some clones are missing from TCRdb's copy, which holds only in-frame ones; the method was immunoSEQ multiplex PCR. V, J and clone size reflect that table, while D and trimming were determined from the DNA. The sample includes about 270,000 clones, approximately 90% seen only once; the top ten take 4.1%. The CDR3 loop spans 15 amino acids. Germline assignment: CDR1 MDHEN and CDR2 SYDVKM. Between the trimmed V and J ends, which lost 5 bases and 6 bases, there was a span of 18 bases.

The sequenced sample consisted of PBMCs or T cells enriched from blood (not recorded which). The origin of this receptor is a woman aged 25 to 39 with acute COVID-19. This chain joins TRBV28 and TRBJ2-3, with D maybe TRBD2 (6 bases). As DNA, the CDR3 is TGTGCCAGCAGTACATCGGAGGGTGGGGGGGATACGCAGTATTTT. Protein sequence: CASSTSEGGGDTQYF.